A single sample is the source of the 28 T cell receptor beta chains below, sequenced in a study of blood T cell repertoires in COVID-19. Profiling relied on immunoSEQ multiplex PCR, and the TCRdb table lists in-frame clones only, not all of them. The sample carries some 300,000 clones, roughly 91% recorded once. The source material was PBMCs or T cells enriched from blood (not recorded which). The receptors were gathered from a woman in her sixties in a cohort exposed to, infected with or recovered from COVID-19 (not recorded which).

The rearrangement uses TRBV6-1 and TRBJ2-7; TRBD2 is a possible D gene (6 bases). Germline CDR1 reads MNHNS; CDR2 reads SASEGT. V was trimmed by 2 bases and J by 2 bases, leaving 19 bases between them. The CDR3 has 17 residues. The CDR3 nucleotides are TGTGCCAGCAGTGAATTTGGGGTTCCGGGAGTCCCCTACGAGCAGTACTTC. As protein: CASSEFGVPGVPYEQYF.

This chain links TRBV19 with TRBJ2-2, with a possible D match to TRBD2 (5 bases). Per the germline V gene, CDR1 is LNHDA and CDR2 is SQIVND (reference sequence). Trimming stripped 4 bases from V and 0 bases from J, with 18 bases between. The CDR3 runs 18 residues. DNA for the CDR3: TGTGCCAGTAGTACTTCCCGACTATACGCTTCGAACACCGGGGAGCTGTTTTTT. Translation: CASSTSRLYASNTGELFF.

V is TRBV5-1 and J is TRBJ2-3; TRBD2 matches 11 bases. The CDR3 extends over 16 amino acids. The germline CDR1 and CDR2 sequences are SGHRS and YFSETQ. The V segment lost 5 bases and the J segment 4 bases; nucleotides outside the gene matches: 9. CDR3 DNA: TGCGCCAGCAGGCTTACTAGCGGGAGTATCCCAGATACGCAGTATTTT. Its protein product is CASRLTSGSIPDTQYF.

V is TRBV19 and J is TRBJ2-1; 8 bases match TRBD1. V trimming: 0 bases; J trimming: 4 bases; junction bases outside the gene matches: 2. CDR1 LNHDA and CDR2 SQIVND come from the germline V gene (reference sequence). The CDR3 has 15 amino acids. The CDR3 here is CASSIDRGLYNEQFF. CDR3 coding DNA: TGTGCCAGTAGTATAGACAGGGGGCTTTACAATGAGCAGTTCTTC.

J is TRBJ2-5 and V is TRBV6-1, with 9 bases lining up with TRBD1. The germline V gene encodes CDR1 MNHNS and CDR2 SASEGT. The CDR3 is 18 amino acids. The V gene end was trimmed by 2 bases and the J gene end by 5 bases; junction bases not matched to a gene: 15. The CDR3 DNA is TGTGCCAGCAGTGAAAAATACTCCTCAACAGGGGGCAGGGAGACCCAGTACTTC. It is translated as CASSEKYSSTGGRETQYF.

The rearrangement uses TRBV27 and TRBJ1-2; 7 nucleotides line up with TRBD1. CDR1 is MNHEY, CDR2 SMNVEV, per germline (reference sequence). The CDR3 has 14 residues. With V trimmed by 3 bases and J by 6 bases, 7 bases remained unmatched. The CDR3, as DNA: TGTGCCAGCAGTTTGGTCGGGACAGATGATGGCTACACCTTC. This sequence encodes CASSLVGTDDGYTF.

The chain joins TRBV20-1 to TRBJ2-1; weak D call: TRBD2 (6 bases). This CDR3 comprises 15 residues. Germline CDR1 is DFQATT and CDR2 is SNEGSKA (reference sequence). With 3 bases removed from V and 4 bases from J, the gap between germline ends came to 16 bases. The CDR3 protein is CSASLLAAPYNEQFF. The CDR3, as DNA: TGCAGTGCTAGTTTGTTAGCGGCTCCGTACAATGAGCAGTTCTTC.

The chain carries TRBV30 and TRBJ2-1; D might be TRBD2 (6 bases). Trimming took off 5 bases at V and 5 bases at J, with 16 bases between the two ends. CDR1 GTSNPN and CDR2 SVGIG come from the germline V gene (reference sequence). The CDR3 totals 14 residues. CDR3 loop: CAWGGTSTDNEQFF. The CDR3 DNA is TGTGCCTGGGGCGGGACTTCCACTGACAATGAGCAGTTCTTC.

The V gene is TRBV5-6, the J gene TRBJ2-4; possibly TRBD2 for D (6 bases). Trimming left V 4 bases short and J 0 bases short, with 14 bases between. Germline values: CDR1 SGHDT, CDR2 YYEEEE. There are 16 residues in the CDR3. CDR3 coding DNA: TGTGCCAGCAGCCTAAGGACTACCCAAGCCAAAAACATTCAGTACTTC. Translated, it gives CASSLRTTQAKNIQYF.

There are a few counts of this clone. Other DNA sequences from this sample encode an identical CDR3 as well. The V and J genes are TRBV5-4 and TRBJ2-5, with TRBD2 matching over 9 bases. The CDR3 sequence is 14 residues long. With 4 bases clipped from V and 2 bases from J, the junction kept 3 bases outside the gene matches. The germline V gene has CDR1 SGHNT and CDR2 YYREEE (reference sequence). For the CDR3, the DNA is TGTGCCAGCAGCCTAGCGGGGATTCAAGAGACCCAGTACTTC. Protein sequence: CASSLAGIQETQYF.

The V call is TRBV2, the J call TRBJ2-1; no clear D. CDR1 SNHLY and CDR2 FYNNEI come from the germline V gene. V lost 6 bases and J lost 1, with 13 bases in between. CDR3 size: 15 residues. CDR3 protein: CASSLPVTSYNEQFF. CDR3 sequence (DNA): TGTGCCAGCAGCCTACCCGTAACTTCCTACAATGAGCAGTTCTTC.

In DNA, the CDR3 is TGTGCCAGCAGCCGATTAGCGGGGAAAGAGACCCAGTACTTC. As protein: CASSRLAGKETQYF. J is TRBJ2-5 and V is TRBV7-3; 8 bases match TRBD2. V gave up 5 bases and J gave up 3 bases; unmatched junction bases: 5. The CDR3 consists of 14 residues. In germline, CDR1 is SGHTA, CDR2 FQGTGA.

The gene calls are TRBV7-9 and TRBJ1-5, with a possible D match to TRBD1 (6 bases). The CDR3 sequence is 15 residues long. The ends were cut back, 5 bases at V and 6 bases at J, with 17 bases in the middle. Germline CDR1 reads SEHNR; CDR2 reads FQNEAQ (reference sequence). In DNA form, the CDR3 reads TGTGCCAGCAGCCCAGGGGTGGGGGTTAGTCAGCCCCAGCATTTT. Protein: CASSPGVGVSQPQHF.

The chain carries TRBV30 and TRBJ1-6; tentative D call: TRBD1 (5 bases). Trimming stripped 3 bases from V and 5 bases from J, with 14 bases between. The germline gives CDR1 GTSNPN, CDR2 SVGIG (reference sequence). The CDR3 loop spans 15 amino acids. The CDR3 reads CAWRSGGTDNSPLHF. In DNA, the CDR3 is TGTGCCTGGAGATCCGGGGGGACGGATAATTCACCCCTCCACTTT. Full variable domain (outside the CDR3, taken from reference TRBV30 and TRBJ1-6): SQTIHQWPATLVQPVGSPLSLECTVEGTSNPNLYWYRQAAGRGLQLLFYSVGIGQISSEVPQNLSASRPQDRQFILSSKKLLLSDSGFYLCAWRSGGTDNSPLHFGNGTRLTVT.

V and J are TRBV19 and TRBJ2-2; unclear D gene. CDR3 size: 16 residues. Germline CDR1 LNHDA, CDR2 SQIVND (reference sequence). Trimming pared 0 bases from V and 5 bases from J, leaving 13 bases between. The CDR3 loop reads CASSIDGSRRTGELFF. The DNA for the CDR3 is TGTGCCAGTAGTATAGATGGATCTAGGCGGACCGGGGAGCTGTTTTTT. Together with reference TRBV19 and TRBJ2-2, the CDR3 gives the full variable domain: DGGITQSPKYLFRKEGQNVTLSCEQNLNHDAMYWYRQDPGQGLRLIYYSQIVNDFQKGDIAEGYSVSREKKESFPLTVTSAQKNPTAFYLCASSIDGSRRTGELFFGEGSRLTVL.

The V gene is TRBV28, the J gene TRBJ1-5; D remains unclear. Germline-derived CDR1 and CDR2 are MDHEN and SYDVKM. The CDR3 runs 13 residues. The ends were cut back, 6 bases at V and 6 bases at J, with 12 bases in the middle. The CDR3 spells CASRSSPVQPQHF. DNA of the CDR3: TGTGCCAGCAGATCCTCACCAGTTCAGCCCCAGCATTTT.

This clone appeared once. The chain carries TRBV28 and TRBJ1-2; 8 nucleotides align to TRBD1. This CDR3 has 14 residues. From germline, CDR1 is MDHEN and CDR2 SYDVKM. Trimming cost V 6 bases and J 7 bases; bases outside gene matches: 10. The CDR3 coding sequence is TGTGCCAGCAGGCCAGGGGGCCTTCGAGTTGGCTACACCTTC. Translating gives CASRPGGLRVGYTF.

The chain links TRBV3-1 (or the pseudogene TRBV3-2) to TRBJ1-2; 10 bases line up with TRBD1. The CDR3 consists of 13 residues. The trim removed 4 bases at V and 8 bases at J, leaving 4 bases unmatched. The germline V gene encodes CDR1 LGHDT and CDR2 YNNKEL (reference sequence). The CDR3 region has the DNA TGTGCCAGCAGCCCCGGACAGGGGGAAGGCTACACCTTC. It encodes CASSPGQGEGYTF.

This clone was seen only a few times. The rearrangement uses TRBV24-1 and TRBJ2-6, with D possibly TRBD1 on 5 matching bases. Germline values: CDR1 KGHDR, CDR2 SFDVKD. V was pared by 6 bases and J by 0 bases, with 11 bases between. This CDR3 is built from 16 residues. The CDR3 DNA sequence: TGTGCCACCAGTTCGACAGCCCGCTCTGGGGCCAACGTCCTGACTTTC. Its translation is CATSSTARSGANVLTF.

CDR3 sequence (DNA): TGCGCCAGCAGCTTGGGGGCGGGGAGCTCCTACGAGCAGTACTTC. Translating it yields CASSLGAGSSYEQYF. The rearrangement uses TRBV5-1 and TRBJ2-7, with D possibly being TRBD2 (6 bases). Trimming took off 0 bases at V and 0 bases at J, with 10 bases between the two ends. CDR1 SGHRS and CDR2 YFSETQ come from the germline V gene. The CDR3 totals 15 residues.

V is TRBV2 and J is TRBJ2-7; 11 bases map to TRBD1. The CDR3 loop spans 16 amino acids. CDR1 SNHLY and CDR2 FYNNEI come from the germline V gene. Germline trimming cut 0 bases from V and 4 bases from J; bases unmatched to any gene: 5. CDR3 coding DNA: TGTGCCAGCAGTGAAGCGCTAGGACAGGGGGCTTACGAGCAGTACTTC. Protein sequence: CASSEALGQGAYEQYF.

This chain joins TRBV7-3 and TRBJ2-3, with TRBD2 as a possible D gene (6 bases). V was pared by 2 bases and J by 6 bases, with 21 bases between. Germline V gene lookup returns CDR1 SGHTA and CDR2 FQGTGA. CDR3 size: 17 residues. This chain's CDR3 is CASSLGFGGNSLDTQYF. The CDR3 DNA follows: TGTGCCAGCAGCTTAGGGTTCGGCGGGAACTCGCTGGATACGCAGTATTTT.

The chain couples TRBV28 to TRBJ1-3; D ambiguous. V lost 5 bases and J 2 bases, leaving 7 bases between the germline ends. The CDR3 extends over 13 amino acids. Germline loops: CDR1 MDHEN, CDR2 SYDVKM. The DNA of the CDR3 is TGTGCCAGCAGTAGAAGAGCTGGAAACACCATATATTTT. This translates into CASSRRAGNTIYF.

CDR3 region: CASSPGIWETQYF. In DNA, the CDR3 is TGTGCCAGCTCACCCGGTATTTGGGAGACCCAGTACTTC. This rearrangement joins TRBV18 to TRBJ2-5; D is uncertain. The V end was cut by 3 bases, the J end by 5 bases, with 10 bases between. The V gene's germline CDR1 is KGHSH and CDR2 LQKENI. The CDR3 sequence is 13 residues long. Together with reference TRBV18 and TRBJ2-5, the CDR3 gives the full variable domain: NAGVMQNPRHLVRRRGQEARLRCSPMKGHSHVYWYRQLPEEGLKFMVYLQKENIIDESGMPKERFSAEFPKEGPSILRIQQVVRGDSAAYFCASSPGIWETQYFGPGTRLLVL.

The chain has TRBV10-1 and TRBJ2-5; 12 bases are shared with TRBD2. Germline values: CDR1 WNHNN, CDR2 SYGVQD (reference sequence). V lost 3 bases to trimming and J lost 1 base; unmatched junction nucleotides: 9. The CDR3 totals 18 residues. The CDR3 reads CASSDGSLAGGFQETQYF. In DNA form, the CDR3 reads TGCGCCAGCAGTGACGGCTCACTAGCGGGAGGTTTCCAAGAGACCCAGTACTTC.

The gene calls are TRBV27 and TRBJ1-5; TRBD1 is a possible D gene (6 bases). Germline CDR1 MNHEY, CDR2 SMNVEV (reference sequence). CDR3 length: 16 amino acids. Trimming cost V 5 bases and J 7 bases, with 21 bases left between them. CDR3 DNA sequence: TGTGCCAGCAGTCCTACAGGGCAATCGGGACGGCAGCCCCAGCATTTT. Protein product: CASSPTGQSGRQPQHF.

J is TRBJ2-7 and V is TRBV10-3; 7 bases are shared with TRBD1. The CDR3 totals 14 residues. V lost 8 bases to trimming and J lost 5 bases; unmatched junction nucleotides: 12. Germline CDR1 is ENHRY and CDR2 is SYGVKD. The CDR3 region has the DNA TGTGCCATCGGGGGTGGAGACAGGGTCGACGAGCAGTACTTC. Its protein is CAIGGGDRVDEQYF.

The genes are TRBV5-1 and TRBJ1-1, with 7 bases matching TRBD1. V lost 5 bases and J lost 5; bases outside the gene matches: 9. Germline loops: CDR1 SGHRS, CDR2 YFSETQ. The CDR3 covers 14 residues. The CDR3 DNA reads TGCGCCAGCAGTACGCAGACAGGGAAGACTGAAGCTTTCTTT. As protein: CASSTQTGKTEAFF.